This T cell receptor beta chain was observed in a study of Graves' ophthalmopathy and Graves' hyperthyroidism. The CDR3 is 16 residues long. Trimming took off 7 bases at V and 1 base at J, with 20 bases between the two ends. Germline V gives CDR1 SGDLS, CDR2 YYNGEE. There are many counts of this clonotype. RNA transcripts served as template for amplifying TCR beta CDR3 sequences. RT-PCR with HTBI primers came first, then second-round multiplex PCR. TCRdb recomputed calls from the multiplex PCR reads with MiXCR, one row per CDR3 protein. This sample has about 400,000 distinct CDR3 sequences, with 15% to 20% found just once.

The TCR comes from a woman aged 18-35 years with Graves' ophthalmopathy. The chain combines TRBV9 with TRBJ2-5; D is possibly TRBD2 (7 bases). Sequenced sample: peripheral blood. Here the CDR3 DNA reads TGTGCCAGCGGTCTAGGGGGAGGGAGGGTCCAAGAGACCCAGTACTTC. Residues: CASGLGGGRVQETQYF. The full variable domain, in which reference TRBV9 and TRBJ2-5 provide the parts outside the CDR3, is DSGVTQTPKHLITATGQRVTLRCSPRSGDLSVYWYQQSLDQGLQFLIQYYNGEERAKGNILERFSAQQFPDLHSELNLSSLELGDSALYFCASGLGGGRVQETQYFGPGTRLLVL.